The clone carrying this T cell receptor beta chain has just a few counts. These data belong to a study of blood T cell repertoires in COVID-19. Background on the study: Collection of acute and convalescent COVID-19 samples took place in the United States, Italy and Spain. T cells, B-cell-depleted T cells, or PBMCs provided the cDNA or gDNA that served as material.

Here immunoSEQ multiplex PCR was the method, and the copy in TCRdb shows in-frame clones only, minus some. The sample lists about 200,000 clones; under 90% were seen once. Recruitment covered about 25 US areas and drew participants whose ages spanned about 18 to 95 years. The V gene's germline CDR1 is WSHSY and CDR2 SAAADI. With 7 bases removed from V and 3 bases from J, the gap between germline ends came to 9 bases. CDR3 length: 13 amino acids. V is TRBV10-2 and J is TRBJ1-4; D is perhaps TRBD1 (5 bases). Source material: PBMCs or T cells enriched from blood (not recorded which). This receptor was identified in a woman aged 25 to 39 with acute COVID-19. Here the CDR3 DNA reads TGCGCCAGCAAGCGGGACCCTAATGAAAAACTGTTTTTT. Its translation is CASKRDPNEKLFF.